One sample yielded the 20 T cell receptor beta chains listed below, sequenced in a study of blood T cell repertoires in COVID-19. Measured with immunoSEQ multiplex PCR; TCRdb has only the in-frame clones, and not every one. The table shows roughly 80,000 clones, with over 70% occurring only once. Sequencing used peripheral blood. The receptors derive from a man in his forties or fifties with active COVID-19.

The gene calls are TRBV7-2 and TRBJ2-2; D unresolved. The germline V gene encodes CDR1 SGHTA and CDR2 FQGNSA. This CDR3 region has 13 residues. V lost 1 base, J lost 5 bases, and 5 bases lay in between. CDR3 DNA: TGTGCCAGCAGCTTAGAAGCTACCGGGGAGCTGTTTTTT. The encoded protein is CASSLEATGELFF.

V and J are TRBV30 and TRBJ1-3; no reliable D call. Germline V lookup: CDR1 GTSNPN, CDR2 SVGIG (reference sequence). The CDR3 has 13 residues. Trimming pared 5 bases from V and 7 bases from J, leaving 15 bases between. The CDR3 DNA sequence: TGTGCCTGGGAGAGGCCCCCTATTAACACCATATATTTT. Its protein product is CAWERPPINTIYF.

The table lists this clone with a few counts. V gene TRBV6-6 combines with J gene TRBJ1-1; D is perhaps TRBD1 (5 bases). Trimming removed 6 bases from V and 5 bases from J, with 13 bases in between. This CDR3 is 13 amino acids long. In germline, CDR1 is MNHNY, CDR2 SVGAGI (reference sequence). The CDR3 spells CASSWGWGTEAFF. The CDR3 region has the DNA TGTGCCAGCAGCTGGGGCTGGGGAACTGAAGCTTTCTTT.

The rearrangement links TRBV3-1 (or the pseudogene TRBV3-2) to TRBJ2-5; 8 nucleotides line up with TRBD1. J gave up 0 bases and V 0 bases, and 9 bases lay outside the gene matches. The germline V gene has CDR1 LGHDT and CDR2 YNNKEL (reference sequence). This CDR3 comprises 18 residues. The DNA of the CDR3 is TGTGCCAGCAGCCAAGAGTTTGGGGGACAGGAGTACCAAGAGACCCAGTACTTC. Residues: CASSQEFGGQEYQETQYF.

The CDR3 is CASTYGNTIYF. The CDR3 DNA reads as TGCGCCAGCACCTATGGAAACACCATATATTTT. V is TRBV5-1 and J is TRBJ1-3, with D unclear. Germline CDR1 reads SGHRS; CDR2 reads YFSETQ. The CDR3 extends over 11 amino acids. Trimming left V 6 bases short and J 3 bases short, with 4 bases between.

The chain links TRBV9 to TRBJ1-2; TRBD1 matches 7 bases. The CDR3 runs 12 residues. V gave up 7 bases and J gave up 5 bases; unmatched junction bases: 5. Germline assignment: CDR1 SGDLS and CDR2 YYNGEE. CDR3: CASGRDSYGYTF. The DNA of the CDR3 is TGTGCCAGCGGTCGGGACAGTTATGGCTACACCTTC. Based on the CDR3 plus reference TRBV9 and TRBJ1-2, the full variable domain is DSGVTQTPKHLITATGQRVTLRCSPRSGDLSVYWYQQSLDQGLQFLIQYYNGEERAKGNILERFSAQQFPDLHSELNLSSLELGDSALYFCASGRDSYGYTFGSGTRLTVV.

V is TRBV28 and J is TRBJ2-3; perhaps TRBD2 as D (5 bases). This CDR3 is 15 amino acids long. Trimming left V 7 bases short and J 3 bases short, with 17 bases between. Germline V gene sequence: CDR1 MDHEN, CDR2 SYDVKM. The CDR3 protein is CASNGELSTTDTQYF. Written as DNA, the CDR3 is TGTGCCAGCAACGGGGAGCTTTCCACTACAGATACGCAGTATTTT.

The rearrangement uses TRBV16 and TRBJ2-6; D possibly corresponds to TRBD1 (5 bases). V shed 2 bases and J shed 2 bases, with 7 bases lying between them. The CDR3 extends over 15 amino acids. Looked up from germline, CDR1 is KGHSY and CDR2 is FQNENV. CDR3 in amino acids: CASSQVGAGANVLTF. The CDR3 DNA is TGTGCCAGCAGCCAAGTAGGGGCTGGGGCCAACGTCCTGACTTTC.

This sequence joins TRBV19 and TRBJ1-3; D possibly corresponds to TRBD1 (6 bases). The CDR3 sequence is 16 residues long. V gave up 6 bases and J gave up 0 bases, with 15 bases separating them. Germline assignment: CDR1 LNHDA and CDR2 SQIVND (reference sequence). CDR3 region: CASSTGQTYSGNTIYF. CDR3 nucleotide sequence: TGTGCCAGTAGCACCGGACAGACCTACTCTGGAAACACCATATATTTT.

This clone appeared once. The CDR3 region is CASSRTVSEAFF. As DNA, the CDR3 is TGTGCCAGCAGCCGGACAGTTAGTGAAGCTTTCTTT. The chain uses TRBV28 and TRBJ1-1; tentative D call: TRBD1 (6 bases). With 6 bases removed from V and 7 bases from J, the gap between germline ends came to 12 bases. Germline V gene sequence: CDR1 MDHEN, CDR2 SYDVKM. The CDR3 contains 12 residues.

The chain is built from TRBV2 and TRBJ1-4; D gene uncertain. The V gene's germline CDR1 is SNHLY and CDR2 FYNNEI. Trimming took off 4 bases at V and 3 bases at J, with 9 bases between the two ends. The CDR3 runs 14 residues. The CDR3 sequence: CASSGPAPNEKLFF. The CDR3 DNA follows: TGTGCCAGCAGTGGGCCAGCGCCTAATGAAAAACTGTTTTTT.

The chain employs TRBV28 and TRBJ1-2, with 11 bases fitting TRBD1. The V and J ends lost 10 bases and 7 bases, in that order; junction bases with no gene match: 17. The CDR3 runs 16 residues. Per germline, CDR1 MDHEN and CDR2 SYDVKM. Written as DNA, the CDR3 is TGTGCCACTTGGACAGGGGGCGACGGTCGCCTATTTGGCTACACCTTC. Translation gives CATWTGGDGRLFGYTF.

CDR3 protein: CASSQDRRRSSYEQYF. Written as DNA, the CDR3 is TGCGCCAGCAGCCAAGATCGGAGGCGGAGCTCCTACGAGCAGTACTTC. V and J are TRBV4-3 and TRBJ2-7; D might be TRBD2 (5 bases). The CDR3 has 16 amino acids. Germline lookup yields CDR1 LGHNA and CDR2 YSLEER. Between the trimmed V and J ends, which lost 0 bases and 0 bases, there was a span of 12 bases.

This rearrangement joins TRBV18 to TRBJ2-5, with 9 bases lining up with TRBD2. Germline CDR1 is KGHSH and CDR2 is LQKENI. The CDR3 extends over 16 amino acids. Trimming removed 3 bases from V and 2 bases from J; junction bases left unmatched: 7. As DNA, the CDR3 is TGTGCCAGCTCACCTTTTAGCGGGGGCGCACAAGAGACCCAGTACTTC. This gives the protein CASSPFSGGAQETQYF.

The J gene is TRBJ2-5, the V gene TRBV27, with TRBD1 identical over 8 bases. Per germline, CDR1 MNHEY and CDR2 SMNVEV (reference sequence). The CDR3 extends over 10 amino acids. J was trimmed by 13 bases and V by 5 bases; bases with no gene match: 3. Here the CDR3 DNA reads TGTGCCAGCAGTATTGACAGGGGGTACTTC. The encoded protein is CASSIDRGYF.

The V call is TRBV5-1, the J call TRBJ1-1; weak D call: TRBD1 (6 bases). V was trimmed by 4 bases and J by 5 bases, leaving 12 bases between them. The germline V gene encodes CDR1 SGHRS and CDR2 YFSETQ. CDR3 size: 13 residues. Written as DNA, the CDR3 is TGCGCCAGCAGCGCCGAGACAGGAACTGAAGCTTTCTTT. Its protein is CASSAETGTEAFF.

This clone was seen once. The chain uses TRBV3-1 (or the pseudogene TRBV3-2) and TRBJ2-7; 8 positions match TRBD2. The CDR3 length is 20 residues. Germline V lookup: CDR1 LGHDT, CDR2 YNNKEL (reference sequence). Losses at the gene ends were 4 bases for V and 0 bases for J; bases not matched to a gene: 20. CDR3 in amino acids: CASSPPSGREGRKGSYEQYF. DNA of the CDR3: TGTGCCAGCAGCCCCCCGAGCGGGAGAGAAGGGCGGAAGGGCTCCTACGAGCAGTACTTC.

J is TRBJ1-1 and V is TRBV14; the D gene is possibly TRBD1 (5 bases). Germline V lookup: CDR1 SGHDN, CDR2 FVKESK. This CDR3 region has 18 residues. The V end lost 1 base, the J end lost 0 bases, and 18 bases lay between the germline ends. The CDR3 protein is CASSQVILAGKMNTEAFF. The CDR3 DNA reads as TGTGCCAGCAGCCAAGTAATACTCGCAGGGAAGATGAACACTGAAGCTTTCTTT.

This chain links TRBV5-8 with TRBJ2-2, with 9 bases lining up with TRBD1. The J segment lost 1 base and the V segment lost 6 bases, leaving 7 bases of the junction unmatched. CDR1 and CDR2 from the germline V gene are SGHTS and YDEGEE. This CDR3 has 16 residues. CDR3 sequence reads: CASTNNRGQNTGELFF. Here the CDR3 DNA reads TGTGCCAGCACCAATAACAGGGGGCAGAACACCGGGGAGCTGTTTTTT.

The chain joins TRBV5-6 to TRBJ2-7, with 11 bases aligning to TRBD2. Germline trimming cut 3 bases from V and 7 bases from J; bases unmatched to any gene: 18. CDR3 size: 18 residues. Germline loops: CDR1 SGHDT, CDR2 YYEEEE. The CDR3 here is CASSSALLAGGPSGEQYF. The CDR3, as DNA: TGTGCCAGCAGCTCTGCCCTGTTAGCGGGAGGGCCCTCTGGAGAGCAGTACTTC.